This entry lists 10 T cell receptor beta chains sequenced from one sample in a study of tumor-infiltrating lymphocytes in localized non-small cell lung cancer. TCRdb keeps only in-frame clones here, not all; method: immunoSEQ multiplex PCR. The data hold around 17,000 clones, with 80% observed a single time. The specimen sequenced was uninvolved lung tissue not adjacent to the tumor. The receptors here all came from a human donor with non-small cell lung cancer.

The chain combines TRBV7-2 with TRBJ2-3; D is uncertain. In germline, CDR1 is SGHTA, CDR2 FQGNSA. The CDR3 consists of 14 residues. Trimming shortened V by 1 base and J by 2 bases, and 7 bases separated the two germline ends. The CDR3 bases are TGTGCCAGCAGCTTAGGGAAATTCACAGATACGCAGTATTTT. Amino acid sequence: CASSLGKFTDTQYF.

This clone was observed a few times. The chain recombines TRBV6-5 with TRBJ2-7, with 11 bases matching TRBD1. CDR3 length: 15 residues. Losses at the gene ends were 8 bases for V and 4 bases for J; bases not matched to a gene: 10. Germline values: CDR1 MNHEY, CDR2 SVGAGI. The CDR3 bases are TGTGCCAGCGGAATTACCGGGACAGGGGGTTACGAGCAGTACTTC. This translates into CASGITGTGGYEQYF.

The J gene is TRBJ1-3, the V gene TRBV7-2; D call uncertain. The CDR3 sequence is 15 residues long. Germline values: CDR1 SGHTA, CDR2 FQGNSA. V was clipped by 1 base and J by 3 bases, with 10 bases between them. CDR3 nucleotide sequence: TGTGCCAGCAGCTTAGGTCCCCGGGGTGGAAACACCATATATTTT. It codes for CASSLGPRGGNTIYF.

This clone was counted a few times. The V and J genes are TRBV7-3 and TRBJ1-5; possible D gene TRBD1, 6 bases. The germline V gene has CDR1 SGHTA and CDR2 FQGTGA. The CDR3 runs 13 residues. The V end lost 3 bases, the J end lost 4 bases, and 7 bases lay between the germline ends. The CDR3 nucleotides read TGTGCCAGCAGCTTGGGGGCGAATCAGCCCCAGCATTTT. Amino acid sequence: CASSLGANQPQHF.

The chain carries TRBV7-2 and TRBJ2-7; D is unclear. The CDR3 loop spans 15 amino acids. Germline CDR1 SGHTA, CDR2 FQGNSA. Trimming removed 0 bases at V and 2 bases at J, with 11 bases between. CDR3 region: CASSLARPRTYEQYF. The CDR3 coding sequence is TGTGCCAGCAGCTTAGCCCGACCTAGGACCTACGAGCAGTACTTC. Supplemented by reference TRBV7-2 and TRBJ2-7, the full variable domain reads GAGVSQSPSNKVTEKGKDVELRCDPISGHTALYWYRQSLGQGLEFLIYFQGNSAPDKSGLPSDRFSAERTGGSVSTLTIQRTQQEDSAVYLCASSLARPRTYEQYFGPGTRLTVT.

On this clone itself: Sequence at one end of the junction differs from germline and may be a read error. The chain joins TRBV5-6 to TRBJ1-2; D is unresolved. This CDR3 region has 12 residues. CDR1 and CDR2 from the germline V gene are SGHDT and YYEEEE. CDR3 nucleotide sequence: TGTGCCAGCAGTTTGGGCCGTTATGGCTACACCTTC. Encoded protein: CASSLGRYGYTF. Full variable domain (missing parts from reference TRBV5-6 and TRBJ1-2): DAGVTQSPTHLIKTRGQQVTLRCSPKSGHDTVSWYQQALGQGPQFIFQYYEEEERQRGNFPDRFSGHQFPNYSSELNVNALLLGDSALYLCASSLGRYGYTFGSGTRLTVV.

The gene calls are TRBV27 and TRBJ2-5, with D possibly matching TRBD2 (6 bases). The V end lost 3 bases, the J end lost 1 base, and 15 bases lay between the germline ends. This CDR3 has 16 residues. CDR1 is MNHEY, CDR2 SMNVEV, per germline (reference sequence). In nucleotides, the CDR3 is TGTGCCAGCAGTTTTTCGTGGCGGGGTAGCCAAGAGACCCAGTACTTC. Translation gives CASSFSWRGSQETQYF.

The chain joins TRBV5-1 to TRBJ2-5; unclear D gene. CDR1 SGHRS and CDR2 YFSETQ come from the germline V gene. The CDR3 has 13 residues. With 3 bases removed from V and 5 bases from J, the gap between germline ends came to 11 bases. CDR3 coding DNA: TGCGCCAGCAGCTCAGACACTGCGGAGACCCAGTACTTC. Its translation is CASSSDTAETQYF. The full variable domain, in which reference TRBV5-1 and TRBJ2-5 provide the parts outside the CDR3, is KAGVTQTPRYLIKTRGQQVTLSCSPISGHRSVSWYQQTPGQGLQFLFEYFSETQRNKGNFPGRFSGRQFSNSRSEMNVSTLELGDSALYLCASSSDTAETQYFGPGTRLLVL.

The CDR3 sequence: CASSWGQGLNEKLFF. In DNA form, the CDR3 reads TGTGCCAGCAGCTGGGGACAGGGGCTGAATGAAAAACTGTTTTTT. This chain connects TRBV5-5 to TRBJ1-4; 10 nucleotides align to TRBD1. Germline V gene lookup returns CDR1 SGHKS and CDR2 YYEKEE (reference sequence). The CDR3 sequence is 15 residues long. J lost 5 bases, V lost 3 bases, and 4 bases had no gene match.

The J gene is TRBJ1-1, the V gene TRBV5-1; D remains ambiguous. The CDR3 contains 14 residues. The V and J ends lost 4 bases and 0 bases respectively, with 10 bases between them. Germline lookup yields CDR1 SGHRS and CDR2 YFSETQ. CDR3 loop: CASSLSTLNTEAFF. CDR3 DNA sequence: TGCGCCAGCAGCCTGAGTACCCTGAACACTGAAGCTTTCTTT.